These T cell receptor beta chains were read from a single sample in a study of shared clonotypes between healthy human individuals. Clones were read by immunoSEQ multiplex PCR, and TCRdb kept only the in-frame ones, dropping some. This table holds more than 900,000 clones, about 80% found once. Sequences were obtained from memory CD4+ T cells from PBMCs. These receptor sequences come from a man aged 18 to 35 in good health. Some clones in this sample may be carry-over from other donors' samples. Each CDR3 is given with its conserved first and last residue. The order of the fields is D gene, V gene, J gene, clone size, CDR3 protein, CDR3 DNA. The D gene is left open where the match is weak. Size is stated for part of the rows, as once, few or many counts, or as a class when the clone is expanded.

D: TRBD2; V: TRBV2; J: TRBJ2-3; size: -; CDR3: CASSLAGRTDTQYF; DNA: TGTGCCAGCAGTTTAGCGGGACGCACAGATACGCAGTATTTT
D: -; V: TRBV29-1; J: TRBJ2-4; size: -; CDR3: CSQVQGSGIQYF; DNA: TGCAGCCAGGTTCAGGGTTCGGGCATTCAGTACTTC
D: -; V: TRBV5-1; J: TRBJ1-1; size: -; CDR3: CASRWGSGQTEAFF; DNA: TGCGCCAGCAGATGGGGGAGTGGACAGACTGAAGCTTTCTTT
D: TRBD2; V: TRBV28; J: TRBJ2-1; size: -; CDR3: CASSSLAGAYNEQFF; DNA: TGTGCCAGCAGCTCACTAGCGGGAGCCTACAATGAGCAGTTCTTC
D: -; V: TRBV28; J: TRBJ2-7; size: -; CDR3: CASSLGPAGPYYEQYF; DNA: TGTGCCAGCAGTTTAGGCCCGGCGGGACCCTACTACGAGCAGTACTTC
D: TRBD1; V: TRBV11-1; J: TRBJ1-2; size: -; CDR3: CASSSRTGGFNYGYTF; DNA: TGTGCCAGCAGCTCCAGGACAGGAGGGTTTAACTATGGCTACACCTTC
D: -; V: TRBV10-3; J: TRBJ2-6; size: -; CDR3: CAISLTDPYSGANVLTF; DNA: TGTGCCATCAGCCTTACGGATCCGTACTCTGGGGCCAACGTCCTGACTTTC
D: TRBD1; V: TRBV7-2; J: TRBJ2-5; size: -; CDR3: CASSSNRGQGGETQYF; DNA: TGTGCCAGCAGCTCGAACAGGGGGCAAGGGGGAGAGACCCAGTACTTC
D: -; V: TRBV28; J: TRBJ1-5; size: few; CDR3: CASTRDSNQPQHF; DNA: TGTGCCAGCACCAGGGATAGCAATCAGCCCCAGCATTTT
D: -; V: TRBV2; J: TRBJ1-5; size: few; CDR3: CASSEANSAYQPQHF; DNA: TGTGCCAGCAGTGAAGCGAACAGCGCGTATCAGCCCCAGCATTTT
D: TRBD2; V: TRBV5-4; J: TRBJ2-2; size: -; CDR3: CASSPNPGLYALGELFF; DNA: TGTGCCAGCAGCCCGAATCCGGGACTATACGCCCTGGGGGAGCTGTTTTTT
D: TRBD1; V: TRBV4-3; J: TRBJ1-2; size: -; CDR3: CASSHNPSWDRGDGYTF; DNA: TGCGCCAGCAGCCATAACCCGTCATGGGACAGGGGAGACGGCTACACCTTC
D: TRBD2; V: TRBV9; J: TRBJ2-7; size: few; CDR3: CASSGGLATYEQYF; DNA: TGTGCCAGCAGCGGAGGACTAGCGACCTACGAGCAGTACTTC
D: -; V: TRBV10-3; J: TRBJ2-2; size: -; CDR3: CAISSTRETGELFF; DNA: TGTGCCATCAGCTCGACTAGGGAAACCGGGGAGCTGTTTTTT
D: TRBD1; V: TRBV28; J: TRBJ2-3; size: -; CDR3: CASSFRTGATDTQYF; DNA: TGTGCCAGCAGTTTTCGGACAGGGGCGACAGATACGCAGTATTTT
D: -; V: TRBV4-1; J: TRBJ2-7; size: many; CDR3: CASSQSPAGGEQYF; DNA: TGCGCCAGCAGCCAATCTCCCGCCGGGGGCGAGCAGTACTTC
D: TRBD1; V: TRBV30; J: TRBJ1-2; size: few; CDR3: CAWSADRGYGYTF; DNA: TGTGCCTGGAGTGCAGACAGGGGCTATGGCTACACCTTC
D: TRBD2; V: TRBV5-1; J: TRBJ2-3; size: once; CDR3: CASSYIAGGKDTQYF; DNA: TGCGCCAGCAGCTACATAGCGGGAGGGAAAGATACGCAGTATTTT
D: -; V: TRBV4-2; J: TRBJ2-1; size: few; CDR3: CASSPTGPDNEQFF; DNA: TGTGCCAGCAGCCCGACTGGCCCTGACAATGAGCAGTTCTTC
D: -; V: TRBV7-3; J: TRBJ2-1; size: -; CDR3: CASSKAASSYNEQFF; DNA: TGTGCCAGCAGCAAAGCGGCCAGCTCCTACAATGAGCAGTTCTTC
D: TRBD1; V: TRBV18; J: TRBJ1-3; size: -; CDR3: CASSPQQGGLSGNTIYF; DNA: TGTGCCAGCTCACCTCAACAGGGGGGCCTCTCTGGAAACACCATATATTTT
D: -; V: TRBV9; J: TRBJ2-7; size: few; CDR3: CASSETPFGYEQYF; DNA: TGTGCCAGCAGCGAGACCCCCTTCGGATACGAGCAGTACTTC
D: TRBD2; V: TRBV7-8; J: TRBJ2-5; size: -; CDR3: CASSLGQTSDQETQYF; DNA: TGTGCCAGCAGCTTAGGCCAGACTAGCGACCAAGAGACCCAGTACTTC
D: -; V: TRBV19; J: TRBJ1-5; size: -; CDR3: CASSIQGRNQPQHF; DNA: TGTGCCAGTAGTATACAGGGCAGGAATCAGCCCCAGCATTTT
D: TRBD2; V: TRBV4-3; J: TRBJ2-7; size: -; CDR3: CASSQVPSGGSAEQYF; DNA: TGCGCCAGCAGCCAAGTCCCCAGCGGGGGGTCCGCCGAGCAGTACTTC
D: -; V: TRBV4-2; J: TRBJ2-1; size: -; CDR3: CASSQDLYNEQFF; DNA: TGTGCCAGCAGCCAAGACCTCTACAATGAGCAGTTCTTC
D: -; V: TRBV4-3; J: TRBJ2-1; size: -; CDR3: CASSQEVGSYNEQFF; DNA: TGCGCCAGCAGCCAAGAGGTGGGATCCTACAATGAGCAGTTCTTC
D: TRBD1; V: TRBV18; J: TRBJ2-5; size: -; CDR3: CASSPAGGEETQYF; DNA: TGTGCCAGCTCACCGGCAGGGGGCGAGGAGACCCAGTACTTC
D: -; V: TRBV5-1; J: TRBJ1-4; size: -; CDR3: CASSVTVNEKLFF; DNA: TGCGCCAGCAGCGTGACAGTCAATGAAAAACTGTTTTTT
D: TRBD2; V: TRBV7-2; J: TRBJ2-7; size: -; CDR3: CASSPTSRSYEQYF; DNA: TGTGCCAGCAGCCCGACTAGCAGGTCCTACGAGCAGTACTTC
D: -; V: TRBV6-6; J: TRBJ1-4; size: -; CDR3: CASSKGVANEKLFF; DNA: TGTGCCAGCAGCAAGGGGGTAGCTAATGAAAAACTGTTTTTT
D: TRBD1; V: TRBV5-1; J: TRBJ1-1; size: many; CDR3: CASSLQGVDTEAFF; DNA: TGCGCCAGCAGCTTACAGGGGGTAGACACTGAAGCTTTCTTT
D: -; V: TRBV18; J: TRBJ1-2; size: -; CDR3: CASSQGGGANYGYTF; DNA: TGTGCCAGCTCTCAAGGCGGGGGAGCTAACTATGGCTACACCTTC
D: -; V: TRBV19; J: TRBJ2-7; size: -; CDR3: CASSPGIAYEQYF; DNA: TGTGCCAGTAGTCCGGGCATAGCCTACGAGCAGTACTTC
D: TRBD1; V: TRBV7-2; J: TRBJ1-2; size: once; CDR3: CASSWDREFYGYTF; DNA: TGTGCCAGCAGCTGGGACAGGGAATTCTATGGCTACACCTTC
D: TRBD1; V: TRBV5-1; J: TRBJ1-4; size: -; CDR3: CASSTGGGEEKLFF; DNA: TGCGCCAGCAGCACAGGGGGTGGTGAGGAAAAACTGTTTTTT
D: -; V: TRBV19; J: TRBJ1-1; size: few; CDR3: CASSRPSGLDTEAFF; DNA: TGTGCCAGTAGTAGGCCCTCAGGTTTGGACACTGAAGCTTTCTTT
D: -; V: TRBV4-2; J: TRBJ2-3; size: -; CDR3: CASSPSSGGPRTDTQYF; DNA: TGTGCCAGCAGCCCTTCTTCAGGGGGGCCCCGCACAGATACGCAGTATTTT
D: -; V: TRBV7-2; J: TRBJ2-3; size: many; CDR3: CASRNRATTGDTQYF; DNA: TGTGCCAGCAGGAATCGGGCCACTACAGGGGATACGCAGTATTTT
D: -; V: TRBV5-6; J: TRBJ2-2; size: -; CDR3: CASSLGPGGQPNTGELFF; DNA: TGTGCCAGCAGCTTGGGGCCCGGGGGACAACCGAACACCGGGGAGCTGTTTTTT
D: -; V: TRBV4-1; J: TRBJ2-7; size: -; CDR3: CASTVAATASYEQYF; DNA: TGCGCCAGCACCGTGGCGGCGACAGCCTCCTACGAGCAGTACTTC
D: -; V: TRBV30; J: TRBJ1-1; size: few; CDR3: CAWSPLNTEAFF; DNA: TGTGCCTGGAGTCCCTTGAACACTGAAGCTTTCTTT
D: -; V: TRBV15; J: TRBJ2-3; size: once; CDR3: CATSRWTVSTDTQYF; DNA: TGTGCCACCAGCAGATGGACTGTTAGCACAGATACGCAGTATTTT
D: -; V: TRBV7-7; J: TRBJ2-1; size: many; CDR3: CASSLAYGGAGGQFF; DNA: TGTGCCAGCAGCTTAGCGTATGGCGGGGCCGGGGGGCAGTTCTTC
D: -; V: TRBV5-1; J: TRBJ2-5; size: -; CDR3: CASSLGPGAETQYF; DNA: TGCGCCAGCAGCTTGGGTCCGGGGGCGGAGACCCAGTACTTC
D: TRBD1; V: TRBV27; J: TRBJ2-7; size: -; CDR3: CASRPLGTGGPAEQYF; DNA: TGTGCCAGCAGACCCCTCGGGACAGGGGGCCCAGCCGAGCAGTACTTC
D: TRBD1; V: TRBV28; J: TRBJ2-5; size: many; CDR3: CASTDRGHKETQYF; DNA: TGTGCCAGCACCGACAGGGGGCATAAAGAGACCCAGTACTTC
D: -; V: TRBV7-2; J: TRBJ1-5; size: -; CDR3: CASSFGPYQPQHF; DNA: TGTGCCAGCAGCTTTGGGCCCTATCAGCCCCAGCATTTT
D: -; V: TRBV10-1; J: TRBJ1-1; size: -; CDR3: CASSLGPQGTEAFF; DNA: TGCGCCAGCAGTCTGGGGCCTCAAGGCACTGAAGCTTTCTTT
D: -; V: TRBV7-3; J: TRBJ2-1; size: -; CDR3: CASSPNSYNEQFF; DNA: TGTGCCAGCAGCCCGAACTCGTACAATGAGCAGTTCTTC
D: TRBD1; V: TRBV28; J: TRBJ1-5; size: -; CDR3: CASTRTGFGRQPQHF; DNA: TGTGCCAGCACACGGACAGGGTTCGGGAGGCAGCCCCAGCATTTT
D: -; V: TRBV5-6; J: TRBJ2-3; size: -; CDR3: CASSRLTESDTQYF; DNA: TGTGCCAGCAGCCGATTAACGGAGTCAGATACGCAGTATTTT
D: TRBD2; V: TRBV27; J: TRBJ2-7; size: -; CDR3: CATFPSGRSYEQYF; DNA: TGTGCGACCTTTCCTAGCGGGAGATCCTACGAGCAGTACTTC
D: TRBD1; V: TRBV30; J: TRBJ2-7; size: -; CDR3: CASVTGGYF; DNA: TGTGCCTCTGTGACAGGGGGGTACTTC
D: -; V: TRBV20-1; J: TRBJ1-4; size: -; CDR3: CSAIGEKLFF; DNA: TGCAGCGCAATCGGTGAGAAACTGTTTTTT
D: TRBD2; V: TRBV6-1; J: TRBJ2-1; size: -; CDR3: CASSELAGGAGGPSYNEQFF; DNA: TGTGCCAGCAGTGAATTAGCGGGAGGAGCGGGAGGGCCCTCCTACAATGAGCAGTTCTTC
D: TRBD2; V: TRBV28; J: TRBJ2-7; size: -; CDR3: CASSEGGGSYEQYF; DNA: TGTGCCAGCAGTGAAGGCGGGGGCTCCTACGAGCAGTACTTC
D: -; V: TRBV27; J: TRBJ1-1; size: -; CDR3: CATSIGQTTEAFF; DNA: TGTGCCACATCGATTGGACAGACAACTGAAGCTTTCTTT
D: TRBD1; V: TRBV6-6; J: TRBJ2-7; size: -; CDR3: CASKRGQGGYEQYF; DNA: TGTGCCAGCAAGCGTGGACAGGGAGGTTACGAGCAGTACTTC
D: -; V: TRBV30; J: TRBJ1-5; size: -; CDR3: CAWSPRTPRGGQPQHF; DNA: TGTGCCTGGAGCCCTAGGACACCCAGGGGTGGTCAGCCCCAGCATTTT